Included here is one TCR beta chain sequence, with context. Its target is not known. The CDR3 extends over 13 amino acids. Germline-derived CDR1 and CDR2 are MNHEY and SVGAGI. V trimming: 5 bases; J trimming: 5 bases; junction bases outside the gene matches: 2. The table came from immunoSEQ multiplex PCR; TCRdb's copy has only in-frame clones and leaves some out. The top ten clones hold about 9.4% of a sample with 50,000 or so clones, under 95% of them seen once. This sample is part of a study of PD-1 blockade in classical Hodgkin lymphoma. The study, taken as a whole, reports: Anyone who began nivolumab under 1 year after ASCT was excluded.

Every single patient, without exception, relapsed after autologous stem cell transplantation, and brentuximab vedotin exposure varied. The sequencing here drew on peripheral blood mononuclear cells (PBMCs), taken before the second cycle of nivolumab. This sequence was found in a human donor with classical Hodgkin lymphoma. The chain uses TRBV6-5 and TRBJ2-1; TRBD2 agrees at 8 bases. The CDR3 is CASSSGGNNEQFF. CDR3 DNA sequence: TGTGCCAGCAGTAGCGGGGGAAACAATGAGCAGTTCTTC.